The 30 T cell receptor beta chains below were found in one sample sequenced in a study of T cells in Graves' hyperthyroidism and ophthalmopathy. From RNA transcripts, TCR beta CDR3 regions were amplified. The HTBI primer set served for first-round RT-PCR of the TCR CDR3. TCRdb reanalysed the multiplex PCR reads using MiXCR and keeps one entry per CDR3 protein. Altogether 500,000 to 650,000 distinct CDR3 sequences are present, just under 20% being singletons, with the ten largest covering approximately 50%. The sample taken for sequencing was blood. These receptors all come from a man aged 40-49 years with Graves' ophthalmopathy.

This clonotype was detected a few times. CDR3 bases: TGTGCCAGCAGCGACTCTAGGGGATCCTACGAGCAGTACTTC. This encodes CASSDSRGSYEQYF. The rearrangement uses TRBV7-9 and TRBJ2-7; weak D call: TRBD1 (5 bases). The CDR3 has 14 residues. Between the trimmed V and J ends, which lost 5 bases and 1 base, there was a span of 12 bases. Per germline, CDR1 SEHNR and CDR2 FQNEAQ (reference sequence).

This chain connects TRBV9 to TRBJ2-3; possibly TRBD2 for D (5 bases). The CDR3 has 14 residues. V dropped 6 bases and J dropped 6 bases, with 17 bases sitting between them. The germline gives CDR1 SGDLS, CDR2 YYNGEE. This CDR3 is CASNLRGERDTQYF. The CDR3 bases are TGTGCCAGCAACCTCCGTGGGGAGAGGGATACGCAGTATTTT.

Many counts were recorded for this clonotype. V usage is TRBV28 and J usage is TRBJ2-7; maybe TRBD2 (6 bases). Trimming removed 4 bases from V and 0 bases from J, with 10 bases in between. CDR3 size: 14 residues. Germline CDR1 and CDR2: MDHEN and SYDVKM. The CDR3 loop is CASSSRGSSYEQYF. CDR3 in DNA: TGTGCCAGCAGTTCCCGGGGGAGCTCCTACGAGCAGTACTTC.

Only a few counts were recorded for this clonotype. A junction end diverges from the germline sequence, so it may reflect a read error. The chain employs TRBV9 and TRBJ2-1; TRBD2 is a possible D gene (6 bases). CDR1 SGDLS and CDR2 YYNGEE come from the germline V gene. The CDR3 loop spans 16 amino acids. CDR3 residues: CASSEEGFTAYNGQFF. DNA for the CDR3: TGTGCCAGCAGCGAGGAGGGGTTTACAGCCTACAATGGGCAGTTCTTC.

The chain links TRBV12-3 or TRBV12-4 to TRBJ2-1, with 8 positions matching TRBD1. V lost 7 bases, J lost 6 bases, and 8 bases stayed unmatched. This CDR3 is 14 amino acids long. CDR3 nucleotide sequence: TGTGCCAGCACCGGACAGGGCGATCGCAATGAGCAGTTCTTC. Protein product: CASTGQGDRNEQFF.

This chain links TRBV4-2 with TRBJ2-1; 9 nucleotides match TRBD2. Trimming at V came to 2 bases and at J to 7 bases, leaving 12 bases not matched to a gene. The CDR3 is 17 residues long. CDR1 and CDR2 (germline): LGHNA, YNFKEQ. In DNA, the CDR3 is TGTGCCAGCAGCCAAAAAGCCCCGGGACTAGCTCGGAATGAGCAGTTCTTC. Its translation is CASSQKAPGLARNEQFF.

This clonotype was found many times. V usage is TRBV11-3 and J usage is TRBJ2-1; TRBD1 agrees at 8 bases. The V gene end was trimmed by 6 bases and the J gene end by 9 bases; junction bases not matched to a gene: 13. The CDR3 length is 15 residues. Germline V gene lookup returns CDR1 SGHNT and CDR2 YENEEA. CDR3 in DNA: TGTGCCAGCAGGGAGCGACAGGGGAGCTGGGCTGAGCAGTTCTTC. It is translated as CASRERQGSWAEQFF.

In its sample, this clonotype was seen many times. V gene TRBV27 combines with J gene TRBJ1-2, with no clear D. This CDR3 comprises 13 residues. Germline-derived CDR1 and CDR2 are MNHEY and SMNVEV (reference sequence). The germline V and J ends were trimmed by 4 bases and 8 bases, with 14 bases remaining between them. CDR3 DNA: TGTGCCAGCAGTTCAACACAAATTAACGGCTACACCTTC. It yields the protein CASSSTQINGYTF.

This clonotype was found a few times. A junction boundary mismatches the germline segment, possibly from a read error. The chain uses TRBV7-7 and TRBJ2-1; TRBD2 agrees at 9 bases. The CDR3 length is 15 residues. Germline CDR1 is SSHAT and CDR2 is FNYEAQ (reference sequence). The CDR3 coding sequence is TGTGCTAGCAGCTTAGCGGCGGGGGGGGGATCCGCGCAGTTCTTC. This codes for CASSLAAGGGSAQFF.

A word on this clonotype: The junction and the germline gene differ at one end; a read error may be behind it. V and J are TRBV28 and TRBJ2-4; possible D gene TRBD1, 6 bases. CDR1 is MDHEN and CDR2 is SYDVKM in the germline V gene. This CDR3 contains 14 residues. The CDR3 sequence: CPSRDPGQVNIQYF. In nucleotides, the CDR3 is TGTCCCAGCAGAGACCCGGGACAAGTAAACATTCAGTACTTC.

The CDR3 coding sequence is TGTGCCAGCAGCGGACCCGGCTTGGGTGGCTACACCTTC. It codes for CASSGPGLGGYTF. The chain joins TRBV2 to TRBJ1-2; D unclear. Trimming took 6 bases from V and 7 from J, leaving 15 bases between them. Germline-derived CDR1 and CDR2 are SNHLY and FYNNEI. CDR3 length equals 13 residues.

The chain has TRBV20-1 and TRBJ1-2, with D perhaps matching TRBD1 (6 bases). The CDR3 consists of 13 residues. Germline V gene sequence: CDR1 DFQATT, CDR2 SNEGSKA (reference sequence). Trimming removed 0 bases from V and 6 bases from J, with 11 bases in between. CDR3: CSARDGGGDGYTF. CDR3 coding DNA: TGCAGTGCTAGAGATGGAGGGGGTGATGGCTACACCTTC.

The chain combines TRBV5-1 with TRBJ2-3, with TRBD1 identical over 7 bases. The ends lost 0 bases at V and 4 bases at J; junction bases unmatched: 8. The germline V gene has CDR1 SGHRS and CDR2 YFSETQ. The CDR3 contains 16 residues. This CDR3 reads CASSLEGAPIPDTQYF. The CDR3 DNA reads TGCGCCAGCAGCTTGGAGGGGGCCCCAATCCCAGATACGCAGTATTTT.

V gene TRBV20-1 combines with J gene TRBJ2-1; 11 bases are a match to TRBD1. CDR3 length: 14 amino acids. V was clipped by 6 bases and J by 8 bases; unmatched bases: 9. CDR1 is DFQATT and CDR2 is SNEGSKA in the germline V gene (reference sequence). The CDR3 DNA reads as TGCAGTGCCCCACGGACAGGGGGCTCCCATGAGCAGTTCTTC. Its protein is CSAPRTGGSHEQFF.

The chain employs TRBV19 and TRBJ2-7; 7 positions match TRBD1. This CDR3 is 12 amino acids long. From germline, CDR1 is LNHDA and CDR2 SQIVND (reference sequence). The V and J ends lost 8 bases and 5 bases, in that order; junction bases with no gene match: 6. DNA of the CDR3: TGTGCCAGTCAACAGGGGACCCACGAGCAGTACTTC. Encoded protein: CASQQGTHEQYF.

As to this clonotype: It may be a read error: a sequence one base away is much more abundant. The chain joins TRBV7-2 to TRBJ2-5; 8 bases fit TRBD2. V lost 5 bases, J lost 4 bases, and 12 bases stayed unmatched. Looked up from germline, CDR1 is SGHTA and CDR2 is FQGNSA. The CDR3 is made up of 16 amino acids. The CDR3 protein is CASSTLGLASRETQYF. The CDR3 DNA is TGTGCCAGCAGCACCCTTGGACTAGCTTCCAGAGAGACCCAGTACTTC.

In this sample, this clonotype turned up many times. The V and J genes are TRBV5-1 and TRBJ2-1; D is possibly TRBD2 (7 bases). V lost 4 bases and J 0 bases, leaving 26 bases between the germline ends. CDR1 SGHRS and CDR2 YFSETQ come from the germline V gene. CDR3 length: 20 residues. CDR3 sequence: CASSPLGGGGAGRSYNEQFF. CDR3 coding DNA: TGCGCCAGCAGCCCACTTGGTGGTGGGGGGGCAGGGCGCTCCTACAATGAGCAGTTCTTC.

This clonotype was detected only a few times. The chain has TRBV19 and TRBJ2-1; no firm D call. The CDR3 runs to 10 residues. Trimming cost V 7 bases and J 8 bases, with 6 bases left between them. Germline V lookup: CDR1 LNHDA, CDR2 SQIVND (reference sequence). The CDR3 reads CASTVDEQFF. In nucleotides, the CDR3 is TGTGCCAGTACTGTCGATGAGCAGTTCTTC.

This clonotype was picked up many times. The V gene is TRBV6-1, the J gene TRBJ2-3, with 8 bases aligning to TRBD2. Germline V CDR1 and CDR2: MNHNS, SASEGT. This CDR3 spans 13 amino acids. The V gene end was trimmed by 9 bases and the J gene end by 1 base; junction bases not matched to a gene: 3. In DNA form, the CDR3 reads TGTGCCAGACGGGGGGGGGGCACAGATACGCAGTATTTT. Residues: CARRGGGTDTQYF.

This clonotype was seen at least ten times. The rearrangement uses TRBV11-2 and TRBJ1-2; 7 bases fit TRBD1. The CDR3 sequence is 14 residues long. V gave up 0 bases and J gave up 8 bases; unmatched junction bases: 6. CDR1 is SGHAT, CDR2 FQNNGV, per germline. The CDR3 nucleotides read TGTGCCAGCAGCTTAGAGTTACAGGGGACGGGCTACACCTTC. This encodes CASSLELQGTGYTF.

Details on this clonotype: A much larger clone sits a single nucleotide away, making a read error possible. The chain combines TRBV12-3 or TRBV12-4 with TRBJ2-7; weak D call: TRBD1 (6 bases). The DNA end is more similar to TRBJ2-1, so the J call may be wrong. The CDR3 is 14 amino acids. CDR3 in amino acids: CASSFRGGPYEQFF. The DNA of the CDR3 is TGTGCCAGCAGTTTCAGGGGTGGCCCCTACGAGCAGTTCTTC.

V is TRBV30 and J is TRBJ2-3; D not resolved. Between the trimmed V and J ends, which lost 2 bases and 11 bases, there was a span of 11 bases. The CDR3 runs to 11 residues. CDR1 and CDR2 (germline): GTSNPN, SVGIG (reference sequence). CDR3 DNA: TGTGCCTGGAGTCCCAGTAAGGGGCAGTATTTT. Its protein product is CAWSPSKGQYF.

This clonotype was observed at least ten times. This sequence joins TRBV6-2 or TRBV6-3 and TRBJ2-5, with 8 bases lining up with TRBD1. The CDR3 has 13 amino acids. V trimming: 6 bases; J trimming: 5 bases; junction bases outside the gene matches: 5. Germline-derived CDR1 and CDR2 are MNHEY and SVGEGT. The CDR3 protein is CASRTRDRETQYF. In DNA form, the CDR3 reads TGTGCCAGCAGAACCCGGGACAGGGAGACCCAGTACTTC.

This clonotype was recorded at least ten times. The chain is built from TRBV12-3 or TRBV12-4 and TRBJ2-5; 8 nucleotides agree with TRBD1. The V and J ends lost 5 bases and 5 bases, in that order; junction bases with no gene match: 13. The CDR3 is made up of 16 amino acids. The DNA of the CDR3 is TGTGCCAGCAGTCCATCGGGACAGGTCGCGGTGGAGACCCAGTACTTC. It is translated as CASSPSGQVAVETQYF.

Ten or more counts support this clonotype. The J gene is TRBJ1-1, the V gene TRBV3-1, with D hard to call. Trimming took off 4 bases at V and 4 bases at J, with 7 bases between the two ends. The CDR3 loop spans 12 amino acids. Germline loops: CDR1 LGHDT, CDR2 YNNKEL (reference sequence). This CDR3 is CASSPLGTEAFF. In DNA form, the CDR3 reads TGTGCCAGCAGCCCCTTGGGCACTGAAGCTTTCTTT.

This chain joins TRBV7-9 and TRBJ2-7, with a weak D call TRBD2 (5 bases). Per germline, CDR1 SEHNR and CDR2 FQNEAQ (reference sequence). The CDR3 contains 15 residues. V lost 1 base to trimming and J lost 2 bases, with 12 bases between them. DNA of the CDR3: TGTGCCAGCAGCTTAGATCGGGATTTTACCTACGAGCAGTACTTC. It codes for CASSLDRDFTYEQYF.

Only a few counts were recorded for this clonotype. V gene TRBV27 combines with J gene TRBJ2-3, with D maybe TRBD1 (6 bases). The CDR3 extends over 16 amino acids. V shed 4 bases and J shed 0 bases, with 14 bases lying between them. CDR1 and CDR2 (germline): MNHEY, SMNVEV (reference sequence). The CDR3 here is CASSYRGQYSTDTQYF. In DNA form, the CDR3 reads TGTGCCAGCAGTTACCGAGGACAGTATAGCACAGATACGCAGTATTTT.

This clonotype is a singleton in its sample. The chain carries TRBV2 and TRBJ2-3, with 10 bases identical to TRBD2. Germline lookup yields CDR1 SNHLY and CDR2 FYNNEI. With 6 bases clipped from V and 7 bases from J, the junction kept 19 bases outside the gene matches. The CDR3 has 18 amino acids. The CDR3 loop reads CASRILFPLAGEGNTQYF. The CDR3 DNA sequence: TGTGCCAGCAGGATTCTCTTTCCTCTAGCGGGAGAGGGGAATACGCAGTATTTT. The complete variable domain, with remaining parts taken from reference TRBV2 and TRBJ2-3, reads EPEVTQTPSHQVTQMGQEVILRCVPISNHLYFYWYRQILGQKVEFLVSFYNNEISEKSEIFDDQFSVERPDGSNFTLKIRSTKLEDSAMYFCASRILFPLAGEGNTQYFGPGTRLTVL.

A note on this clonotype: At one of its ends the junction is not consistent with the germline gene, which may arise from a read error. The genes are TRBV7-3 and TRBJ2-7; the D is unclear. The length of the CDR3 is 11 residues. The germline gives CDR1 SGHTA, CDR2 FQGTGA. The CDR3 loop is CAGSSTYEQYF. The CDR3 nucleotides read TGTGCCGGCAGCTCAACCTACGAGCAGTACTTC. Supplemented by reference TRBV7-3 and TRBJ2-7, the full variable domain reads GAGVSQTPSNKVTEKGKYVELRCDPISGHTALYWYRQSLGQGPEFLIYFQGTGAADDSGLPNDRFFAVRPEGSVSTLKIQRTERGDSAVYLCAGSSTYEQYFGPGTRLTVT.

The chain links TRBV7-9 to TRBJ2-1; possibly TRBD1 for D (5 bases). CDR3 length: 16 residues. V was pared by 5 bases and J by 4 bases, with 18 bases between. CDR1 is SEHNR and CDR2 is FQNEAQ in the germline V gene (reference sequence). The DNA for the CDR3 is TGTGCCAGCAGCCCACCCGCTACAGGTCCTTACAATGAGCAGTTCTTC. Translating it yields CASSPPATGPYNEQFF.